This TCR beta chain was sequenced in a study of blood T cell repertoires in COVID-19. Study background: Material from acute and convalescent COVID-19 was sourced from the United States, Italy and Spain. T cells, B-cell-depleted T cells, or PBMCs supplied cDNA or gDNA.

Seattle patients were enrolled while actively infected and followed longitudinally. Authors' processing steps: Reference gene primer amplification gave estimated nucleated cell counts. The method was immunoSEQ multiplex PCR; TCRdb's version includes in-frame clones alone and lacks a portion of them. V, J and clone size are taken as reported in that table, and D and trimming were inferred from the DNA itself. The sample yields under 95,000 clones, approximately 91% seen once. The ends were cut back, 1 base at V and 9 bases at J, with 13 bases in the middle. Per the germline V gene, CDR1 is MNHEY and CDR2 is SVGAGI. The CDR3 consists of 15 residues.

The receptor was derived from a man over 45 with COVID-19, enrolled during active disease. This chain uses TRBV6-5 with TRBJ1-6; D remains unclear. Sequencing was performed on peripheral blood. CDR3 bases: TGTGCCAGCAGTTACTATTCCGGCCAGCGTTCACCCCTCCACTTT. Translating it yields CASSYYSGQRSPLHF.